Listed here is a single T cell receptor (beta chain). In the study's own analysis: Estimation of nucleated cell counts relied on the amplification of reference gene primers. Method: immunoSEQ multiplex PCR; TCRdb's copy keeps in-frame clones and lacks some. The V and J calls and clone size come from that table; D and trimming were worked out from the DNA. The repertoire holds over 50,000 clones, with approximately 86% as singletons. This record comes from a study of blood T cell repertoires in COVID-19. Study at large: The United States, Italy and Spain supplied acute and convalescent COVID-19 samples. T cells, B-cell-depleted T cells, or PBMCs provided the cDNA or gDNA that served as material.

The CDR3 is 11 amino acids. Trimming took off 4 bases at V and 6 bases at J, with 7 bases between the two ends. CDR1 SGHVS and CDR2 FNYEAQ come from the germline V gene. V is TRBV7-6 and J is TRBJ2-7, with D perhaps matching TRBD2 (5 bases). The origin of this receptor is a human donor in a cohort sampled during active COVID-19. The sequencing input was peripheral blood. The chain's CDR3 is CASSSGSEQYF. CDR3 nucleotide sequence: TGTGCCAGCAGCTCGGGGTCCGAGCAGTACTTC.